This TCR beta chain was identified in a study of regulatory T cells in long-lasting Graves disease. The authors built TCR beta libraries using iRepertoire HTBI primers and Arm-PCR of CDR3 regions. TCRdb used MiXCR to reprocess the multiplex PCR reads, holding one entry per CDR3 protein. The sample shows 500,000 or so distinct CDR3 sequences, 14% of them seen only once. This clonotype occurred many times. The time point here: newly diagnosed GD, antithyroid drugs for less than 3 months. PBMCs were the source of the RNA used for TCR sequencing. Unmatched junction bases numbered 16, after V lost 4 bases and J lost 5 bases. Germline values: CDR1 SQVTM, CDR2 ANQGSEA. The CDR3 extends over 17 amino acids. These data also formed part of another study, on T cells in Graves' hyperthyroidism and ophthalmopathy.

The TCR was taken from a woman between 45 and 65 years old with Graves disease. Sequencing used peripheral blood mononuclear cells (PBMCs), obtained at new diagnosis, from a patient treated with antithyroid drugs. The V gene is TRBV29-1, the J gene TRBJ2-3; 9 bases fit TRBD2. The CDR3 is CSVVGGFSGSVGDTQYF. The CDR3 region has the DNA TGCAGCGTTGTAGGAGGATTTAGCGGGAGCGTAGGAGATACGCAGTATTTT.